This paragraph reports one T cell receptor beta chain. The data originate from a study of cytomegalovirus exposure and HLA in healthy donors. The PCR employed 60 Vbeta primers together with 13 Jbeta primers. Sequenced by immunoSEQ multiplex PCR; TCRdb stores in-frame clones only, minus some. The sample records 95,000 to 110,000 clones, about 81% being singletons. The sequence was collected from a man between 25 and 39 years old in good health and CMV-seropositive. Sequencing input: PBMCs.

The CDR3 DNA is TGCGCCAGCAGCTTGGTGGGAAGGGGAAACCAAGAGACCCAGTACTTC. It yields the protein CASSLVGRGNQETQYF. V usage is TRBV5-1 and J usage is TRBJ2-5, with D tentatively TRBD1 (5 bases). This CDR3 is 16 amino acids long. In germline, CDR1 is SGHRS, CDR2 YFSETQ. Trimming left V 0 bases short and J 0 bases short, with 12 bases between. Drawing the rest from reference TRBV5-1 and TRBJ2-5, the complete variable domain is KAGVTQTPRYLIKTRGQQVTLSCSPISGHRSVSWYQQTPGQGLQFLFEYFSETQRNKGNFPGRFSGRQFSNSRSEMNVSTLELGDSALYLCASSLVGRGNQETQYFGPGTRLLVL.